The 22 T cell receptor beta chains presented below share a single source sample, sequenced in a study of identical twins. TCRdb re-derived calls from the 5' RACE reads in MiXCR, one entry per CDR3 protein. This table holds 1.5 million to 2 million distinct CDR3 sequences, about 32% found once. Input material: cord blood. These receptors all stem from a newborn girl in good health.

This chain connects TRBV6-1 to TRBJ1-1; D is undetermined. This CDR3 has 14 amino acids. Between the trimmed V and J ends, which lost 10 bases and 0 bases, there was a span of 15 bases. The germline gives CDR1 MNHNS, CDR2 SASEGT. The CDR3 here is CATRLGIMNTEAFF. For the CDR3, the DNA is TGTGCCACACGCCTAGGGATCATGAACACTGAAGCTTTCTTT.

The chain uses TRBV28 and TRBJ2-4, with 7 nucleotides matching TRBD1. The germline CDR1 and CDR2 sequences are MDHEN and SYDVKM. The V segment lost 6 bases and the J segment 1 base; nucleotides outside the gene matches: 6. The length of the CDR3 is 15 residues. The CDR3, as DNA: TGTGCCAGCAGGAAACAGGGGTGGGCCAAAAACATTCAGTACTTC. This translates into CASRKQGWAKNIQYF.

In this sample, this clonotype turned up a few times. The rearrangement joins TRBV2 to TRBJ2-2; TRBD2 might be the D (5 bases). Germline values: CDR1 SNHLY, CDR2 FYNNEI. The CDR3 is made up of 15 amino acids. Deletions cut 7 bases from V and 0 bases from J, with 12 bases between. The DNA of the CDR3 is TGTGCCAGCATTGTGGAACTAGCGAACACCGGGGAGCTGTTTTTT. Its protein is CASIVELANTGELFF.

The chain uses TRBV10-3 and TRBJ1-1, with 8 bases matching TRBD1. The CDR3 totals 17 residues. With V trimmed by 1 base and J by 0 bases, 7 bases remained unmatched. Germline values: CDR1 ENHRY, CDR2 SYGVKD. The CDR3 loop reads CAISELGRTGLNTEAFF. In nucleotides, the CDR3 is TGTGCCATCAGTGAGTTAGGCCGGACAGGGCTGAACACTGAAGCTTTCTTT.

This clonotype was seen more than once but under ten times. The CDR3 sequence: CAISGGGLRPDTQYF. CDR3 nucleotides: TGTGCCATCAGCGGGGGGGGACTTCGTCCGGATACGCAGTATTTT. V and J are TRBV10-3 and TRBJ2-3, with 8 bases aligning to TRBD2. V was pared by 6 bases and J by 6 bases, with 11 bases of the junction left unmatched. This CDR3 spans 15 amino acids. Looked up from germline, CDR1 is ENHRY and CDR2 is SYGVKD.

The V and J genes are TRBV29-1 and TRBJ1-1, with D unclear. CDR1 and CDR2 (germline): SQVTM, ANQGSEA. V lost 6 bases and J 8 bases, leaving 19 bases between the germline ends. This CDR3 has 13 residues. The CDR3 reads CSVSDGVWVEAFF. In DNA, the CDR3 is TGCAGCGTCTCGGACGGAGTTTGGGTCGAAGCTTTCTTT. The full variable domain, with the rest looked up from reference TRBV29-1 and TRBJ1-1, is SAVISQKPSRDICQRGTSLTIQCQVDSQVTMMFWYRQQPGQSLTLIATANQGSEATYESGFVIDKFPISRPNLTFSTLTVSNMSPEDSSIYLCSVSDGVWVEAFFGQGTRLTVV.

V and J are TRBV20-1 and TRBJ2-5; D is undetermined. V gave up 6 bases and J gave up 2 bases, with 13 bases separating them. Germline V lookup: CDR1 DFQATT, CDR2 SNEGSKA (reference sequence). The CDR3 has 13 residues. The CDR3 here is CSAPRHGQETQYF. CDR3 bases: TGCAGTGCCCCCCGGCACGGGCAAGAGACCCAGTACTTC.

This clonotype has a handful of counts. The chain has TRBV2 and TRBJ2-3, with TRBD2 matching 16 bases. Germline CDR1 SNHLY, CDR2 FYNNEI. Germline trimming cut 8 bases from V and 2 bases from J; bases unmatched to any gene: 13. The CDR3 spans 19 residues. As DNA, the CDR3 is TGTGCCAGCCCGGAGGGGCAGGGACTAGCGGGAGGGTACACAGATACGCAGTATTTT. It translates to CASPEGQGLAGGYTDTQYF.

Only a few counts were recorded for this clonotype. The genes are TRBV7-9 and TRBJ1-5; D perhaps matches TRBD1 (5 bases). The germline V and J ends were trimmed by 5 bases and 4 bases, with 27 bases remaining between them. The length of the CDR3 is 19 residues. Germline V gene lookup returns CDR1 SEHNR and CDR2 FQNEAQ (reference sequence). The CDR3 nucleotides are TGTGCCAGCAGCCTCCCACACCGGGACCTAAGCAGGCTTAATCAGCCCCAGCATTTT. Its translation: CASSLPHRDLSRLNQPQHF. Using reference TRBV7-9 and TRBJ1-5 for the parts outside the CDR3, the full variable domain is DTGVSQNPRHKITKRGQNVTFRCDPISEHNRLYWYRQTLGQGPEFLTYFQNEAQLEKSRLLSDRFSAERPKGSFSTLEIQRTEQGDSAMYLCASSLPHRDLSRLNQPQHFGDGTRLSIL.

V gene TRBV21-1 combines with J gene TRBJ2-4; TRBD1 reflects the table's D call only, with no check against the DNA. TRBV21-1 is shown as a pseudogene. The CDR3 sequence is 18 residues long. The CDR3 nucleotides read TGTGCCAGCCTGGGGACCGGGACAGTGGGTTGTTGGGTAAACATTCAGTACTTC. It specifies CASLGTGTVGCWVNIQYF.

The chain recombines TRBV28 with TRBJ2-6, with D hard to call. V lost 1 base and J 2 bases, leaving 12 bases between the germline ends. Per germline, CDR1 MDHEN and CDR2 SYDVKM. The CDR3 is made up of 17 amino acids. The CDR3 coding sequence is TGTGCCAGCAGTTTATTAGGCCGGTTAGCTGGGGCCAACGTCCTGACTTTC. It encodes CASSLLGRLAGANVLTF.

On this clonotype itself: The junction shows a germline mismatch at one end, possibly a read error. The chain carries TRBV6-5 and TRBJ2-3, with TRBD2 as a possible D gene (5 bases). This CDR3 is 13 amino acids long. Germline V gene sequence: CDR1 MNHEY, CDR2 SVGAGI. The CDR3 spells CASVAISTDTQYF. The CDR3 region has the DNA TGTGCCAGCGTAGCGATTAGCACGGATACGCAGTATTTT.

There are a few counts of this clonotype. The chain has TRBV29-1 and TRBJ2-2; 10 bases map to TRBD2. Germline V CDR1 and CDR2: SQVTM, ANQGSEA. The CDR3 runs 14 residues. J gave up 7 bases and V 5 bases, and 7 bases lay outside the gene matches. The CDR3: CSVKAGGPNGELFF. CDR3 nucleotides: TGCAGCGTTAAAGCGGGGGGGCCAAACGGGGAGCTGTTTTTT.

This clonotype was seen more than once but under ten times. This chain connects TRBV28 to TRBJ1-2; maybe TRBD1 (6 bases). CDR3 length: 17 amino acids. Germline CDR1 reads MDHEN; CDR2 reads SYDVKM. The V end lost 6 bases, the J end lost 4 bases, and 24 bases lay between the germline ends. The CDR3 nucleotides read TGTGCCAGCAGACCACTCTTTATGGGGGGCGTAGGCTATGGCTACACCTTC. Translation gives CASRPLFMGGVGYGYTF.

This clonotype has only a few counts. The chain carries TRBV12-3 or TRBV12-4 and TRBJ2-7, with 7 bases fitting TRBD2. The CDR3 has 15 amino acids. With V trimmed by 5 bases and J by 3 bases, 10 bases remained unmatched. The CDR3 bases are TGTGCCAGCAGTCCCGGCGCTAGCGGTATCTACGAGCAGTACTTC. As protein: CASSPGASGIYEQYF.

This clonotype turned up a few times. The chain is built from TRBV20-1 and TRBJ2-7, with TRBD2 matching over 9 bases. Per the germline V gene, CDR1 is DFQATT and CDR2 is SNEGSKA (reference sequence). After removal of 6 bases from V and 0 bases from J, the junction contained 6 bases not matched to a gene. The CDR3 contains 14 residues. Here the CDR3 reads CSARSGSRSYEQYF. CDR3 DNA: TGCAGTGCCCGTAGCGGGAGTCGCTCCTACGAGCAGTACTTC.

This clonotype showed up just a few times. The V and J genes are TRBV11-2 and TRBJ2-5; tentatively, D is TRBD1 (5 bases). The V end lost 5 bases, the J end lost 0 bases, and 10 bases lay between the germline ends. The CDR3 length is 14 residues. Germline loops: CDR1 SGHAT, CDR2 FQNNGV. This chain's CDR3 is CASSAGHNQETQYF. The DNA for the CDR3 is TGTGCCAGCAGCGCCGGACATAACCAAGAGACCCAGTACTTC.

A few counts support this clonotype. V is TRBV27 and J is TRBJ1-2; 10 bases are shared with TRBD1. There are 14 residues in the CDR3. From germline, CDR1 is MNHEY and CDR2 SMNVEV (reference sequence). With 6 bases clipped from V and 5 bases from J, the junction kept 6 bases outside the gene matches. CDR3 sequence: CASSLDRGMYGYTF. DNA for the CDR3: TGTGCCAGCAGCCTGGACAGGGGGATGTATGGCTACACCTTC.

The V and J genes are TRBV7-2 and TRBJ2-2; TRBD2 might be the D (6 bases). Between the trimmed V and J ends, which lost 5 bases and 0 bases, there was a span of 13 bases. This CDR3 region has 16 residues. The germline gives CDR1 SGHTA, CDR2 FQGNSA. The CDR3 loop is CASSPIAAPNTGELFF. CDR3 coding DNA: TGTGCCAGCAGCCCCATAGCGGCTCCGAACACCGGGGAGCTGTTTTTT. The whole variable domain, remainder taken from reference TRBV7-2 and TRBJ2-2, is GAGVSQSPSNKVTEKGKDVELRCDPISGHTALYWYRQSLGQGLEFLIYFQGNSAPDKSGLPSDRFSAERTGGSVSTLTIQRTQQEDSAVYLCASSPIAAPNTGELFFGEGSRLTVL.

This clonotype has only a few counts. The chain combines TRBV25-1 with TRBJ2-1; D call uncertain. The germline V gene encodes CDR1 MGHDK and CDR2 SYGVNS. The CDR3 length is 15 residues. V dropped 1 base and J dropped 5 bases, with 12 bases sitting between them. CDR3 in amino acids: CASSELAYFNNEQFF. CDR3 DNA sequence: TGTGCCAGCAGTGAATTGGCCTACTTTAACAATGAGCAGTTCTTC.

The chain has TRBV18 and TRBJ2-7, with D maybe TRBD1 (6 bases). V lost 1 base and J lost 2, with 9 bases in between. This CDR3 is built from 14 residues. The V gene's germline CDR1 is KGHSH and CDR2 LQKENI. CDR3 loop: CASSPLPGAYEQYF. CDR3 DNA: TGTGCCAGCTCACCACTGCCAGGGGCCTACGAGCAGTACTTC. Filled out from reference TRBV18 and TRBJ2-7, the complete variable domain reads NAGVMQNPRHLVRRRGQEARLRCSPMKGHSHVYWYRQLPEEGLKFMVYLQKENIIDESGMPKERFSAEFPKEGPSILRIQQVVRGDSAAYFCASSPLPGAYEQYFGPGTRLTVT.

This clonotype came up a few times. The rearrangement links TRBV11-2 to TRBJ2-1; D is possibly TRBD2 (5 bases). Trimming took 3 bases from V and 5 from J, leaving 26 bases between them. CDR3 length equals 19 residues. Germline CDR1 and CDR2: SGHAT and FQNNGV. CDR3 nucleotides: TGTGCCAGCAGCTTTGTGGTCACGGAAGCGGTAGCCTGGAACAATGAGCAGTTCTTC. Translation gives CASSFVVTEAVAWNNEQFF.